This T cell receptor beta chain was sequenced in a study of cytomegalovirus exposure and HLA in healthy donors. About the study: Per a later analysis, the approximately 600 first-cohort and approximately 120 validation repertoires shared one platform.

Trimming took 6 bases from V and 2 from J; bases not matched to a gene: 10. Germline V gives CDR1 SGHVS, CDR2 FNYEAQ. CDR3 length equals 16 residues. Generated by immunoSEQ multiplex PCR, the TCRdb table keeps only in-frame clones and is missing some. Of more than 55,000 clones listed, 89% were seen once; the top ten hold 0.95% to 1.5%. Study-wide findings and caveats: Rare TCR sequences predominated, though certain public TCRs were found in many donors. According to a later analysis, TCR clusters from the first cohort tended to co-occur in the roughly 110 validation repertoires. CMV antigen specificity was confirmed in vitro for a few CMV-associated chains.

Concerning this clone itself: Antigen: not known.

V usage is TRBV7-6 and J usage is TRBJ2-7; 10 nucleotides align to TRBD2. The receptor's source is a woman between 18 and 30 years old in good health and CMV-seronegative. The sample taken for sequencing was PBMCs. The DNA of the CDR3 is TGTGCCAGCAGTTCCGGGACTAGCGCCGACCCCTACGAGCAGTACTTC. Its protein product is CASSSGTSADPYEQYF. Full variable domain (missing parts from reference TRBV7-6 and TRBJ2-7): GAGVSQSPRYKVTKRGQDVALRCDPISGHVSLYWYRQALGQGPEFLTYFNYEAQQDKSGLPNDRFSAERPEGSISTLTIQRTEQRDSAMYRCASSSGTSADPYEQYFGPGTRLTVT.